These T cell receptor beta chains were read from a single sample in a study of blood T cell repertoires in COVID-19. TCRdb's table, derived via immunoSEQ multiplex PCR, lists solely in-frame clones and lacks some. Of about 220,000 clones listed, 82% are singletons. Sequenced material: peripheral blood. These receptors all stem from a woman between 70 and 85 years old with COVID-19, enrolled during active disease. Each CDR3 is given with its conserved first and last residue. D genes are given only for firm matches. Some rows mark clone size as missing; the rest say once, few, many or name a class of expanded clone.

d_gene | j_gene | abundance | v_gene | CDR3aa | CDR3nt
NA | TRBJ1-2 | NA | TRBV7-9 | CASSLENYGYTF | TGTGCCAGCAGCCTCGAGAACTATGGCTACACCTTC
TRBD1 | TRBJ1-1 | NA | TRBV5-1 | CASSSRGVRKRINTEAFF | TGCGCCAGCAGCTCCAGGGGGGTTCGGAAGAGAATTAACACTGAAGCTTTCTTT
NA | TRBJ1-1 | NA | TRBV3-1/TRBV3-2 | CASSQLDEAFF | TGTGCCAGCAGCCAATTAGATGAAGCTTTCTTT
TRBD1 | TRBJ1-4 | few | TRBV2 | CASSGTGREKLFF | TGTGCCAGCAGTGGGACAGGGAGGGAAAAACTGTTTTTT
NA | TRBJ1-2 | NA | TRBV7-9 | CASSYLTDGYTF | TGTGCCAGCAGCTACCTGACAGATGGCTACACCTTC
NA | TRBJ1-4 | many | TRBV25-1 | CASSEPGGANEKLFF | TGTGCCAGCAGTGAGCCTGGAGGGGCTAATGAAAAACTGTTTTTT
TRBD1 | TRBJ2-3 | NA | TRBV7-3 | CASSFTGGTDTQYF | TGTGCCAGCAGCTTTACAGGGGGCACAGATACGCAGTATTTT
TRBD2 | TRBJ2-5 | many | TRBV5-1 | CASSGLAGETQYF | TGCGCCAGCAGTGGACTAGCGGGTGAGACCCAGTACTTC
TRBD2 | TRBJ2-1 | once | TRBV11-2 | CASSFGGRRVNEQFF | TGTGCCAGCAGCTTCGGCGGGAGGAGGGTCAATGAGCAGTTCTTC
TRBD2 | TRBJ2-3 | NA | TRBV6-2/TRBV6-3 | CASSWGLAGDTQYF | TGTGCCAGCAGTTGGGGACTAGCGGGGGATACGCAGTATTTT
NA | TRBJ1-5 | once | TRBV28 | CASWAGRQPQHF | TGTGCCAGCTGGGCAGGCCGGCAGCCCCAGCATTTT
NA | TRBJ2-7 | NA | TRBV5-1 | CASRDNLGQKSAGNSYEQYF | TGCGCCAGCAGAGATAACTTGGGACAGAAATCAGCGGGCAACTCCTACGAGCAGTACTTC
NA | TRBJ2-4 | NA | TRBV29-1 | CSSHLAGISKNIQYF | TGCAGCTCCCATCTGGCGGGAATTAGCAAAAACATTCAGTACTTC